This T cell receptor beta chain is drawn from a study of shared clonotypes between healthy human individuals. As to this clone: Its antigen remains unknown.

Study-wide findings and caveats: The genetic and exposure-history diversity represented was limited by few donors.

The authors' processing: Junction-only immunoSEQ data arrived without quality scores, meaning filtering differed. Generated by immunoSEQ multiplex PCR, the TCRdb table keeps only in-frame clones and is missing some. That table gives V, J and clone size, and the DNA gave D and trimming. Among around 450,000 clones, around 75% were seen once, and the ten largest hold roughly 13%. Unmatched junction bases numbered 3, after V lost 3 bases and J lost 8 bases. The CDR3 has 12 residues. Germline CDR1 reads SGHDN; CDR2 reads FVKESK. The source of this sequence is a woman in her forties in good health. Some clones in this sample may be carry-over from other donors' samples. Sequencing used PBMCs. The gene calls are TRBV14 and TRBJ1-2; TRBD1 agrees at 7 bases. The CDR3 loop is CASSQTGSGYTF. The CDR3 DNA reads TGTGCCAGCAGCCAGACAGGGTCGGGCTACACCTTC.